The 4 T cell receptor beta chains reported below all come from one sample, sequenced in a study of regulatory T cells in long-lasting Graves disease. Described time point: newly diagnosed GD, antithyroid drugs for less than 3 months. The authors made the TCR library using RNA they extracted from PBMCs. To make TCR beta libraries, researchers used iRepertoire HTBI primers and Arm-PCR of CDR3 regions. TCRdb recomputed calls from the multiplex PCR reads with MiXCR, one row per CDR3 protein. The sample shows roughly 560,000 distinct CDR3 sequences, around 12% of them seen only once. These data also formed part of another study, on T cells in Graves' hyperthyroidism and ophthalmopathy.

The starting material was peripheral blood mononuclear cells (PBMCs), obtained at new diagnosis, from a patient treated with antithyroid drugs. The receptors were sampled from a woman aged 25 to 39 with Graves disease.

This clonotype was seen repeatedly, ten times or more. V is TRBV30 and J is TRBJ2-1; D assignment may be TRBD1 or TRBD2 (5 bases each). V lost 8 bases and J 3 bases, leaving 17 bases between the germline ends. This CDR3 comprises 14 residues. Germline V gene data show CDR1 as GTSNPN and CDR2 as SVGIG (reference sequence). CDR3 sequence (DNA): TGTGCCCGAACCCGGGACGGCGACTACAATGAGCAGTTCTTC. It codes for CARTRDGDYNEQFF.

CDR3 coding DNA: TGTGCCAGCAGCTTATGGGGTAGGGAGCAGTACTTC. Translation: CASSLWGREQYF. V usage is TRBV11-2 and J usage is TRBJ2-7; D is ambiguous. The CDR3 totals 12 residues. The ends were cut back, 2 bases at V and 7 bases at J, with 9 bases in the middle. Germline V gene sequence: CDR1 SGHAT, CDR2 FQNNGV.

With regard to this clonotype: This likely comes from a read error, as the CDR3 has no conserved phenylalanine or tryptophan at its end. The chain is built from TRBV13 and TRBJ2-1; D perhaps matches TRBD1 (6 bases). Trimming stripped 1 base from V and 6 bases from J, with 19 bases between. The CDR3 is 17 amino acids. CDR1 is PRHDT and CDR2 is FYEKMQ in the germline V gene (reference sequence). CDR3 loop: CASSLAIRDKRGNEQFL. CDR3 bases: TGTGCCAGCAGCTTAGCCATCCGGGACAAGCGAGGCAATGAGCAGTTCCTC.

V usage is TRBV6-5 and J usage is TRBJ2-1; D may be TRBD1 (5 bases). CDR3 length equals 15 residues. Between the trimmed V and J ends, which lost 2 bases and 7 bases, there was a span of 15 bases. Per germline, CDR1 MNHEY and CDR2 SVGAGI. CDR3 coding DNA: TGTGCCAGCAGTTACGGCACAGGACGTTGGAATGAGCAGTTCTTC. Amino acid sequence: CASSYGTGRWNEQFF.